This TCR beta chain was sequenced in a study of T cell repertoires in aging, cancer and after chemotherapy. Study at large: Six age groups, ranging from 30 or younger to 70 or older, included the donors.

In the case of this clonotype: Antigen unknown.

V lost 0 bases and J lost 3, with 13 bases in between. In germline, CDR1 is SGHKS, CDR2 YYEKEE (reference sequence). The CDR3 runs to 15 residues. TCR beta rearrangements were amplified from peripheral blood genomic DNA. TRB rearrangements spanning V, D and J were amplified using mixed TRB-A/B primers. MiXCR, applied by TCRdb to the multiplex PCR reads, yields one record per CDR3 protein. The sample holds about 2,300 distinct CDR3 sequences, roughly 24% seen once. Study observations and caveats: In healthy donors, age-related TCR diversity loss mainly reflected lost richness.

This chain connects TRBV5-5 to TRBJ2-7; no firm D call. Sample: blood. The receptor's source is a human donor with a solid tumor. The CDR3 coding sequence is TGTGCCAGCAGCTTGGAAATAGGGAACCTCTACGAGCAGTACTTC. This encodes CASSLEIGNLYEQYF. The variable domain in full, completed from reference TRBV5-5 and TRBJ2-7, reads DAGVTQSPTHLIKTRGQQVTLRCSPISGHKSVSWYQQVLGQGPQFIFQYYEKEERGRGNFPDRFSARQFPNYSSELNVNALLLGDSALYLCASSLEIGNLYEQYFGPGTRLTVT.